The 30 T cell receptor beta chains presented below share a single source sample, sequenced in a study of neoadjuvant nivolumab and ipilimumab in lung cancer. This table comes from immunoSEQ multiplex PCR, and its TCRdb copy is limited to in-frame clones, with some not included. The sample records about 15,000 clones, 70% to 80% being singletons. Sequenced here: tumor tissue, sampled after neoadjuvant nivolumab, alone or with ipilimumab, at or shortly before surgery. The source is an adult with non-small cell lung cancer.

CDR3 bases: TGCGCCAGCAGCTTGGAGGCTAGCGGGGATCAAGAGACCCAGTACTTC. Protein: CASSLEASGDQETQYF. This chain uses TRBV5-1 with TRBJ2-5, with 9 bases identical to TRBD2. Germline trimming cut 0 bases from V and 2 bases from J; bases unmatched to any gene: 5. This CDR3 comprises 16 residues. The V gene's germline CDR1 is SGHRS and CDR2 YFSETQ.

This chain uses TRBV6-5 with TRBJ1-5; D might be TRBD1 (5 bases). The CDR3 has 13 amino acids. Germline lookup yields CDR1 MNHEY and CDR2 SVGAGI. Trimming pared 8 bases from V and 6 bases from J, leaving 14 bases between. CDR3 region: CASQRGQSQPQHF. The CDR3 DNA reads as TGTGCCAGCCAGAGGGGTCAGAGTCAGCCCCAGCATTTT.

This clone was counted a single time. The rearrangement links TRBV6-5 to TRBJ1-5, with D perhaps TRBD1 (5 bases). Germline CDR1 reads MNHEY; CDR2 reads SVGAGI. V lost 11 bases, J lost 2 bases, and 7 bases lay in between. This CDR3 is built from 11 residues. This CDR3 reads CASGGNQPQHF. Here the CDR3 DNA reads TGTGCCTCGGGGGGCAATCAGCCCCAGCATTTT.

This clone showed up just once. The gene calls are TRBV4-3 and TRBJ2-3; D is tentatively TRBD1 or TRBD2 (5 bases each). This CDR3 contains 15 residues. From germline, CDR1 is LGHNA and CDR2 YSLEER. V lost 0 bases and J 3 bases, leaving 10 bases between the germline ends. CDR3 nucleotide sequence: TGCGCCAGCAGCCAAGATAAGGGGACGACAGATACGCAGTATTTT. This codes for CASSQDKGTTDTQYF.

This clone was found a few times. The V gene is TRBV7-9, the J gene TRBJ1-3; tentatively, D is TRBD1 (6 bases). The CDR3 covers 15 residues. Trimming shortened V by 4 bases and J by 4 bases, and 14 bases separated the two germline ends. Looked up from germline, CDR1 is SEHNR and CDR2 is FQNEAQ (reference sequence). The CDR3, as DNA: TGTGCCAGCAGCTCTAGCCGGGGGCCCGGAAACACCATATATTTT. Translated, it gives CASSSSRGPGNTIYF.

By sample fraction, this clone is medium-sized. The CDR3 DNA sequence: TGTGCCAGCAGCAAACCGGGACTAGCTGGGAATGAGCAGTTCTTC. This sequence encodes CASSKPGLAGNEQFF. The genes are TRBV7-8 and TRBJ2-1, with 9 bases identical to TRBD2. Germline V gene data show CDR1 as SGHVS and CDR2 as FQNEAQ. The CDR3 is 15 residues long. The V and J ends lost 5 bases and 7 bases, in that order; junction bases with no gene match: 9.

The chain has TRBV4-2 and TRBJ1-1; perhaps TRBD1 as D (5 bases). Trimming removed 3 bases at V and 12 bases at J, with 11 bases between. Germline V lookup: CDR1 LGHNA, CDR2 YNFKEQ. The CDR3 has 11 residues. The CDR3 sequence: CASSQGEETFF. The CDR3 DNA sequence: TGTGCCAGCAGCCAGGGGGAGGAAACTTTCTTT.

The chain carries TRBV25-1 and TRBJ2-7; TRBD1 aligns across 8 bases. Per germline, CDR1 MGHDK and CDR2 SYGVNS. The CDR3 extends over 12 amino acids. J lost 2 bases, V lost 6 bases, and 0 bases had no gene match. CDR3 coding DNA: TGTGCCAGCAGGACAGGGGCCTACGAGCAGTACTTC. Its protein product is CASRTGAYEQYF.

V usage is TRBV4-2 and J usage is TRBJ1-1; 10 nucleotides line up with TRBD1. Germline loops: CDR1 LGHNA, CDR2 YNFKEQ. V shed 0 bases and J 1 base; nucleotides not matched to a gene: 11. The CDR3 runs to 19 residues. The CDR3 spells CASSQDPIGRTGGNTEAFF. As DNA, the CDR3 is TGTGCCAGCAGCCAAGATCCCATAGGGAGGACAGGGGGGAACACTGAAGCTTTCTTT.

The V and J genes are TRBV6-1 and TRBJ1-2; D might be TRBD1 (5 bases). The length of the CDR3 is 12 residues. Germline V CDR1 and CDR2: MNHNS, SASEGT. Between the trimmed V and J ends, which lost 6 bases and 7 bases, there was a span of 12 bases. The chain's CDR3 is CASSSGPRGYTF. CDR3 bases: TGTGCCAGCAGCTCGGGACCCCGTGGCTACACCTTC.

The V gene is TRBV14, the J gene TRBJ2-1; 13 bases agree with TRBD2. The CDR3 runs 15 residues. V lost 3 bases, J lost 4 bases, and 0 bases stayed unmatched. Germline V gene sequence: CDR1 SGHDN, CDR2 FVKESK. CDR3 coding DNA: TGTGCCAGCAGCCAGACTAGCGGGGGGTACAATGAGCAGTTCTTC. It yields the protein CASSQTSGGYNEQFF. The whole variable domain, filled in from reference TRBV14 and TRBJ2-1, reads EAGVTQFPSHSVIEKGQTVTLRCDPISGHDNLYWYRRVMGKEIKFLLHFVKESKQDESGMPNNRFLAERTGGTYSTLKVQPAELEDSGVYFCASSQTSGGYNEQFFGPGTRLTVL.

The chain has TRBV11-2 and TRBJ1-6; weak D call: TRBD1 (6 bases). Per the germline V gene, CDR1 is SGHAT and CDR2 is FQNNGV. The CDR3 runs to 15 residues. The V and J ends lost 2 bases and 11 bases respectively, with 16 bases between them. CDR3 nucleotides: TGTGCCAGCAGCTTATACCAGGGGTCGGGAACACCCCTCCACTTT. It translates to CASSLYQGSGTPLHF.

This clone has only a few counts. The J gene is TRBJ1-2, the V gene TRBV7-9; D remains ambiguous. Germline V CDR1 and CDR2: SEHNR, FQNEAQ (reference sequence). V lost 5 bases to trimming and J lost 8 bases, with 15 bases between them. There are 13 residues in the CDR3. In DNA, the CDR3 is TGTGCCAGCAGCCCACAGAGTTTAGGGGGCTACACCTTC. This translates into CASSPQSLGGYTF.

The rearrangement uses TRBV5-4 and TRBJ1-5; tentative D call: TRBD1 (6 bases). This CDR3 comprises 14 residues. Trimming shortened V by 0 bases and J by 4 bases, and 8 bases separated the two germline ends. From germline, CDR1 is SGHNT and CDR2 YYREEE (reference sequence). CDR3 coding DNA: TGTGCCAGCAGCTTGGGAGGGGGGAATCAGCCCCAGCATTTT. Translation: CASSLGGGNQPQHF.

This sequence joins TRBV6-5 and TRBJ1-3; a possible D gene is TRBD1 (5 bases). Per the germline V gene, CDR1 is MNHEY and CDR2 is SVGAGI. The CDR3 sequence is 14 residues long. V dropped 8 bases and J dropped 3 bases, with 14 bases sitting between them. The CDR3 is CASGGVRIGNTIYF. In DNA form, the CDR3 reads TGTGCCAGCGGAGGGGTTCGGATTGGAAACACCATATATTTT.

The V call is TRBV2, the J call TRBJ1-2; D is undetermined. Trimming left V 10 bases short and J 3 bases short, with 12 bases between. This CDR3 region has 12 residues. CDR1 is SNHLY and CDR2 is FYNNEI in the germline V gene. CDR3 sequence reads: CATWAADYGYTF. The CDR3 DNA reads TGTGCCACTTGGGCCGCGGACTATGGCTACACCTTC. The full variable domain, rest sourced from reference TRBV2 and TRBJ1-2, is EPEVTQTPSHQVTQMGQEVILRCVPISNHLYFYWYRQILGQKVEFLVSFYNNEISEKSEIFDDQFSVERPDGSNFTLKIRSTKLEDSAMYFCATWAADYGYTFGSGTRLTVV.

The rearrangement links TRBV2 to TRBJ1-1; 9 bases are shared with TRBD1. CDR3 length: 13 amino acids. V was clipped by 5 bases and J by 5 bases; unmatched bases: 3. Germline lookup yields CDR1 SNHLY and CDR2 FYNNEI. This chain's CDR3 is CASSLGTGTEAFF. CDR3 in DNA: TGTGCCAGCAGTTTGGGGACAGGGACTGAAGCTTTCTTT.

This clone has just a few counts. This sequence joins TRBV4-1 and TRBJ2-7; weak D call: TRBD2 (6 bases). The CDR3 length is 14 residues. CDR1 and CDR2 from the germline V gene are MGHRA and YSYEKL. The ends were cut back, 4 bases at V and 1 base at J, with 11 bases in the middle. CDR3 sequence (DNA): TGCGCCAGCAGCCTATATCGGGAGTCCTACGAGCAGTACTTC. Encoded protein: CASSLYRESYEQYF.

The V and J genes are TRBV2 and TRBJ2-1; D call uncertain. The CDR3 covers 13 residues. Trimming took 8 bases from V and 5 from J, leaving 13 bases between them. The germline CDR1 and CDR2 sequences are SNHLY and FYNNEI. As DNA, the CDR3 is TGTGCCAGCTCCCCCGAGAGAAACAATGAGCAGTTCTTC. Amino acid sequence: CASSPERNNEQFF.

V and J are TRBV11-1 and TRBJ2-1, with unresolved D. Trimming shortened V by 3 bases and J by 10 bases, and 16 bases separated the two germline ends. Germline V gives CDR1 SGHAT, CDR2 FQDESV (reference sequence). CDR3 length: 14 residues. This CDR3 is CASSFIPKQDEQFF. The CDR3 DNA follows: TGTGCCAGCAGCTTTATTCCAAAGCAAGACGAGCAGTTCTTC.

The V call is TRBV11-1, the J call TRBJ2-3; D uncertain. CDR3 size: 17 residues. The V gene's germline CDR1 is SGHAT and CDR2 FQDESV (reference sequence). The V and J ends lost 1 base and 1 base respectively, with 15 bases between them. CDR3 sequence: CASSLGRTTWGTDTQYF. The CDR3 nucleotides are TGTGCCAGCAGCTTAGGCCGGACGACGTGGGGCACAGATACGCAGTATTTT.

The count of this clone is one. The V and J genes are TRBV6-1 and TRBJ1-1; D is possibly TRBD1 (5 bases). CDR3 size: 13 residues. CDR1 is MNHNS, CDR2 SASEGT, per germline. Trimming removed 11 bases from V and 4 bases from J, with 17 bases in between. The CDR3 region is CAGHRGAGTEAFF. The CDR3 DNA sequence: TGTGCCGGTCATCGGGGCGCCGGCACTGAAGCTTTCTTT.

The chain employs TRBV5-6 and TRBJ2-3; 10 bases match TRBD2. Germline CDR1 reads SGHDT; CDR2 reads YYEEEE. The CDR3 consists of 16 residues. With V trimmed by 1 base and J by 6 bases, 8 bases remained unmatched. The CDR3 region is CASSLLLAGDGDTQYF. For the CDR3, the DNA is TGTGCCAGCAGCTTGCTGCTAGCGGGGGACGGCGATACGCAGTATTTT.

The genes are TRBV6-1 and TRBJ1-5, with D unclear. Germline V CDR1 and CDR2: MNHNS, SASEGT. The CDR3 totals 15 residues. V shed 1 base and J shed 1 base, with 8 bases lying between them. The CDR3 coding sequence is TGTGCCAGCAGTGAAGGGGGAAGGAGCAATCAGCCCCAGCATTTT. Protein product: CASSEGGRSNQPQHF.

The chain's CDR3 is CASSETLPRRNTEAFF. The CDR3 DNA reads as TGTGCCAGCAGCGAAACCCTCCCGAGGAGAAACACTGAAGCTTTCTTT. The chain employs TRBV5-5 and TRBJ1-1; D uncertain. V was trimmed by 4 bases and J by 2 bases, leaving 18 bases between them. CDR1 and CDR2 from the germline V gene are SGHKS and YYEKEE (reference sequence). The CDR3 is 16 amino acids.

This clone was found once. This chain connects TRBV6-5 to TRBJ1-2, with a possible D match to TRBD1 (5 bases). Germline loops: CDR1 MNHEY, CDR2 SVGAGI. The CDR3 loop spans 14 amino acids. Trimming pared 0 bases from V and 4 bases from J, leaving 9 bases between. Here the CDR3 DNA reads TGTGCCAGCAGTTACTCTGGAGGGGTCTATGGCTACACCTTC. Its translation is CASSYSGGVYGYTF.

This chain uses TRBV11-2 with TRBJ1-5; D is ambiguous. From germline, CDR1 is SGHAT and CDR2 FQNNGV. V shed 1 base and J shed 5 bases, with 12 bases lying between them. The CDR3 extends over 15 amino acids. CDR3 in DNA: TGTGCCAGCAGCTTAGTGTCCGGGAACGATCAGCCCCAGCATTTT. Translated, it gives CASSLVSGNDQPQHF.

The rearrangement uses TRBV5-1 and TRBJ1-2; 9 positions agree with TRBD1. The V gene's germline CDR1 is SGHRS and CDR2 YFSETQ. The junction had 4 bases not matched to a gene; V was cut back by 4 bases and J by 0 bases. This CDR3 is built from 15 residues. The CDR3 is CASSARQGANYGYTF. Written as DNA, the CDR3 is TGCGCCAGCAGCGCCCGACAGGGGGCTAACTATGGCTACACCTTC.

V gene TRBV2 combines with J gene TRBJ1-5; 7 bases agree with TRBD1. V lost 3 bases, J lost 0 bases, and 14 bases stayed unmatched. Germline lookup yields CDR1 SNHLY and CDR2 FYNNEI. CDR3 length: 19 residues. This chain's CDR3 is CASSDEWRGPSYSNQPQHF. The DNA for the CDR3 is TGTGCCAGCAGTGATGAATGGAGGGGGCCCTCGTATAGCAATCAGCCCCAGCATTTT.

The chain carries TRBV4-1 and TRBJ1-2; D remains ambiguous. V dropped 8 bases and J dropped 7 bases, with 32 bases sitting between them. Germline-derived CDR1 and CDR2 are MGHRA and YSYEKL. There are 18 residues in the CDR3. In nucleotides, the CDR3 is TGCGCCAGCCTGCTGCCTCTTAGGTTAATAGGGTTTTGCTCTGGCTACACCTTC. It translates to CASLLPLRLIGFCSGYTF.